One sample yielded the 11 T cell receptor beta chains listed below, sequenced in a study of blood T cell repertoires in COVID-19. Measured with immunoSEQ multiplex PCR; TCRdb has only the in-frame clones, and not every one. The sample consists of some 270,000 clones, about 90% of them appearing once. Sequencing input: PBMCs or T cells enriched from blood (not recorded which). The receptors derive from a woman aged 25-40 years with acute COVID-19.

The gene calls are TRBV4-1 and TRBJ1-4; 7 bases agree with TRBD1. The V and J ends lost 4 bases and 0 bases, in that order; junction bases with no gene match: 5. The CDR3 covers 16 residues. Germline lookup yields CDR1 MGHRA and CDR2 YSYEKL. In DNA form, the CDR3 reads TGCGCCAGCAGCCCCAGGACAGGAACAACTAATGAAAAACTGTTTTTT. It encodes CASSPRTGTTNEKLFF.

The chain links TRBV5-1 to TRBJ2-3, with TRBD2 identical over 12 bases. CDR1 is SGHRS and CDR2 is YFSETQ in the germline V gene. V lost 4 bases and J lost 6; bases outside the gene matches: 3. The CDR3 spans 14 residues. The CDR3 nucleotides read TGCGCCAGCAGCCGACTAGCGGGAGCGGATACGCAGTATTTT. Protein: CASSRLAGADTQYF.

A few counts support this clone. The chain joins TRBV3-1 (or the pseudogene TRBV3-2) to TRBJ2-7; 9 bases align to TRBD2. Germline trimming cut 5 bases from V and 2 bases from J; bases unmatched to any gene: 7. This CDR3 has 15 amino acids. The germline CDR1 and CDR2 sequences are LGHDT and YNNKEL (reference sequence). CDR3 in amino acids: CASSFGLAGPYEQYF. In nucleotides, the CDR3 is TGTGCCAGCAGCTTCGGGCTAGCGGGGCCCTACGAGCAGTACTTC.

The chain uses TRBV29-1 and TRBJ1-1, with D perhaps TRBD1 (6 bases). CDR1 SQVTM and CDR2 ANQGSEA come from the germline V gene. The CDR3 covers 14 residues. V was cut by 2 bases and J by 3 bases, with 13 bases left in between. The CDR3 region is CSVELTGRHTEAFF. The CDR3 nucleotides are TGCAGCGTTGAATTAACAGGGCGACACACTGAAGCTTTCTTT.

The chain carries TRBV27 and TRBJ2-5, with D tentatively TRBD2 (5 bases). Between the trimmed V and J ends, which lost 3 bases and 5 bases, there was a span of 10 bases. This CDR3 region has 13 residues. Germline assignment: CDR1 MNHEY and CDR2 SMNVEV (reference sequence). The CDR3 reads CASSFGGLETQYF. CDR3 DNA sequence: TGTGCCAGCAGTTTCGGCGGACTGGAGACCCAGTACTTC.

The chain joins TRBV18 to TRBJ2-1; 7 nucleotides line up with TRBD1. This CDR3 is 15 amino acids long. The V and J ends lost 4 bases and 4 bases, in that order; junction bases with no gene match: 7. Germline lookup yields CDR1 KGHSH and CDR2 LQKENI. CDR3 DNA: TGTGCCAGCTCACAGACCGGGACAGCGTACAATGAGCAGTTCTTC. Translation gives CASSQTGTAYNEQFF.

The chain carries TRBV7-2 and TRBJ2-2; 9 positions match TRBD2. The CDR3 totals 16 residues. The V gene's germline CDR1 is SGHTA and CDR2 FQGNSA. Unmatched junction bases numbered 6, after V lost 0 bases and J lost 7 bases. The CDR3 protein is CASSLAPSGVGGELFF. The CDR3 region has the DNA TGTGCCAGCAGCTTAGCGCCTAGCGGGGTAGGCGGGGAGCTGTTTTTT.

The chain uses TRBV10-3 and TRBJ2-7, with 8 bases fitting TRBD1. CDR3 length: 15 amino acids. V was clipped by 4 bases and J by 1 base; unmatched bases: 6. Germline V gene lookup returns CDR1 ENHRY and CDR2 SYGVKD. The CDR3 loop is CAISALGQESYEQYF. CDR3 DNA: TGTGCCATCAGTGCCCTGGGACAGGAATCCTACGAGCAGTACTTC.

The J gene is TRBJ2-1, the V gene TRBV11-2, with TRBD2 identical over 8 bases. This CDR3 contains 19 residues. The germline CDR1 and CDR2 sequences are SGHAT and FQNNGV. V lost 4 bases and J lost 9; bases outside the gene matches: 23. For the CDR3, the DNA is TGTGCCAGCAGCTCCCACAGGGAGCTCCTAGAGCGGGAGCTGAGTGAGCAGTTCTTC. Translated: CASSSHRELLERELSEQFF. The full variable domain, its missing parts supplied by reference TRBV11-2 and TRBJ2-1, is EAGVAQSPRYKIIEKRQSVAFWCNPISGHATLYWYQQILGQGPKLLIQFQNNGVVDDSQLPKDRFSAERLKGVDSTLKIQPAKLEDSAVYLCASSSHRELLERELSEQFFGPGTRLTVL.

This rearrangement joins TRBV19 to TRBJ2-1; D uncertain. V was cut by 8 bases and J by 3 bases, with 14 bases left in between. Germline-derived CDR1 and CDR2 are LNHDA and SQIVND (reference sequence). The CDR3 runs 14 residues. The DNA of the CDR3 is TGTGCCAGTTCACGGCTAGTGGTCTACAATGAGCAGTTCTTC. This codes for CASSRLVVYNEQFF.

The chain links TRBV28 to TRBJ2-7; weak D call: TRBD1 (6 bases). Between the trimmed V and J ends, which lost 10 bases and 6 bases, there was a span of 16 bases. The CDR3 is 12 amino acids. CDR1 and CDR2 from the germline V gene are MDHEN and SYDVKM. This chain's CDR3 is CATKSGALEQYF. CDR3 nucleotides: TGTGCCACCAAGTCAGGGGCCCTCGAGCAGTACTTC.